This paragraph reports one T cell receptor (beta chain). Its antigen is not identified. The CDR3 sequence is 16 residues long. CDR1 is SGHDT, CDR2 YYEEEE, per germline. The V segment lost 0 bases and the J segment 8 bases; nucleotides outside the gene matches: 9. This entry is derived from a study of cytomegalovirus exposure and HLA in healthy donors. Whole-study results and caveats: The authors later found most CMV-associated TCR beta chains appeared HLA-restricted. A later analysis showed that HLA-associated TCR beta chains had undergone more clonal expansion than equally common others.

PCR employed 60 Vbeta and 13 Jbeta primers. Clones were read by immunoSEQ multiplex PCR, and TCRdb kept only the in-frame ones, dropping some. This table holds some 130,000 clones, about 80% found once. Sequenced sample: PBMCs. The genes are TRBV5-6 and TRBJ1-4; 8 bases match TRBD1. This clonotype was sampled from a young man in good health and CMV-seronegative. The chain's CDR3 is CASSLGTGSLREKLFF. DNA for the CDR3: TGTGCCAGCAGCTTGGGGACAGGGAGTTTGAGGGAAAAACTGTTTTTT. Using reference TRBV5-6 and TRBJ1-4 for the parts outside the CDR3, the full variable domain is DAGVTQSPTHLIKTRGQQVTLRCSPKSGHDTVSWYQQALGQGPQFIFQYYEEEERQRGNFPDRFSGHQFPNYSSELNVNALLLGDSALYLCASSLGTGSLREKLFFGSGTQLSVL.